This T cell receptor beta chain was captured by sequencing in a study of Ad26.COV2.S vaccination and SARS-CoV-2 variants. Study-wide points: For non-spike TCRs, breadth in vaccine recipients resembled that in placebo recipients. Compared with placebo recipients, vaccine recipients had higher spike-specific TCR breadth. Researchers cautioned that TCR breadth and depth analyses may have underestimated total T cell responses. Vaccinees reportedly had broad spike-specific CD8+ and CD4+ T cell responses.

Method: immunoSEQ multiplex PCR; TCRdb's copy keeps in-frame clones and lacks some. Of roughly 700,000 clones detected, about 89% appear once; the ten largest clones hold approximately 1.5%. Sample treatment: around 19 received Ad26.COV2.S at low or high dose, single or two shots; a few received placebo; per-sample allocation not given. Day 63 following the first vaccine or placebo injection was when the samples were taken. This clone was observed a few times. Its antigen is unknown. This sample also contains other DNA sequences that code for the same CDR3. Germline lookup yields CDR1 SGHAT and CDR2 FQNNGV. This CDR3 contains 14 residues. V dropped 1 base and J dropped 4 bases, with 11 bases sitting between them.

The J gene is TRBJ2-7, the V gene TRBV11-2; TRBD2 might be the D (6 bases). The origin of this receptor is a person between 18 and 59 years old who received the Ad26.COV2.S COVID-19 vaccine or a placebo. The sequencing here drew on peripheral blood, taken in a trial of Ad26.COV2.S vaccine versus placebo. CDR3 amino acids: CASSLGAGTYEQYF. Written as DNA, the CDR3 is TGTGCCAGCAGCTTAGGGGCAGGGACTTACGAGCAGTACTTC.